Sequencing of this TCR beta chain was carried out in a study of blood T cell repertoires in COVID-19. Study overall: Collection of acute and convalescent COVID-19 samples took place in the United States, Italy and Spain.

As handled by the study authors: Estimation of nucleated cell counts was performed using reference gene primer amplification. The data were produced by immunoSEQ multiplex PCR, yet TCRdb's version contains in-frame clones alone and is incomplete. That table gives V, J and clone size, and the DNA gave D and trimming. The sample has 100,000 to 150,000 clones; about 93% are singletons. V dropped 7 bases and J dropped 6 bases, with 12 bases sitting between them. The germline V gene encodes CDR1 SNHLY and CDR2 FYNNEI. The CDR3 runs 13 residues. The TCR sequence derives from a man aged 50-59 years with COVID-19, enrolled during active disease. Sequencing was done on a sample of peripheral blood. V gene TRBV2 combines with J gene TRBJ2-2; D is possibly TRBD2 (5 bases). The CDR3: CASKREHAGELFF. As DNA, the CDR3 is TGTGCCAGCAAACGGGAACACGCCGGGGAGCTGTTTTTT.